The source of this TCR beta chain is a study of CD4 and CD8 cells across lung adenocarcinoma regions. One entry per CDR3 protein results from TCRdb running MiXCR on the PCR reads. This sample has approximately 14,000 distinct CDR3 sequences, with approximately 44% found just once. CDR3 size: 17 residues. Germline lookup yields CDR1 ENHRY and CDR2 SYGVKD. As concerns this clonotype: An end of the junction differs from the germline gene, which may be a read error.

The V gene is TRBV10-3, the J gene TRBJ2-5; perhaps TRBD1 as D (6 bases). The clonotype comes from a male donor with lung adenocarcinoma. The CD4 and CD8 labels of this study may be unreliable. Material: CD4+ T cells from the center of a lung tumor. DNA for the CDR3: TGTGCCAACAGTGGGGGCCCCGCGGGCCGATACCAAGATACCCAGTACTTC. This gives the protein CANSGGPAGRYQDTQYF.